These 7 T cell receptor beta chains were sequenced from one sample in a study of Tregs in tolerant kidney transplant recipients. Produced via immunoSEQ multiplex PCR; TCRdb's table is partial and in-frame only. The data show over 50,000 clones, with around four fifths seen just once and under 6.5% held by the top ten. Sequencing was carried out using CD4+ T cells from blood. The receptors shown here come from a human donor in good health.

This clone showed up just once. The J gene is TRBJ2-1, the V gene TRBV7-6, with unresolved D. Germline CDR1 reads SGHVS; CDR2 reads FNYEAQ. V shed 1 base and J shed 12 bases, with 7 bases lying between them. The CDR3 has 11 amino acids. CDR3 sequence reads: CASSLDNLQFF. DNA for the CDR3: TGTGCCAGCAGCTTAGACAACTTGCAGTTCTTC.

The V gene is TRBV6-7, the J gene TRBJ1-1; weak D call: TRBD1 (6 bases). TRBV6-7 is marked as an open reading frame, function uncertain. The CDR3 has 13 amino acids. V lost 4 bases and J lost 4, with 10 bases in between. Written as DNA, the CDR3 is TGTGCCAGCAGTTCAAGGGGGACCACTGAAGCTTTCTTT. Translated, it gives CASSSRGTTEAFF.

By share, this clone counts as medium-sized (0.01 to 0.1%). The chain joins TRBV19 to TRBJ1-2, with TRBD1 matching 12 bases. Germline lookup yields CDR1 LNHDA and CDR2 SQIVND (reference sequence). The trim removed 6 bases at V and 4 bases at J, leaving 9 bases unmatched. The CDR3 spans 16 residues. The CDR3 region has the DNA TGTGCCAGTAGATCGGGACAGGGGGCGCGGGGCTATGGCTACACCTTC. Translation gives CASRSGQGARGYGYTF.

This chain links TRBV6-6 with TRBJ1-1; 8 nucleotides agree with TRBD1. CDR3 length: 12 amino acids. Germline CDR1 MNHNY, CDR2 SVGAGI (reference sequence). Trimming cost V 6 bases and J 12 bases; bases outside gene matches: 9. The CDR3: CASSRTGFGTFF. CDR3 bases: TGTGCCAGCAGCCGGACAGGGTTCGGGACTTTCTTT.

This chain connects TRBV14 to TRBJ2-7; the match to TRBD1 covers 8 bases. This CDR3 has 14 amino acids. V was clipped by 4 bases and J by 1 base; unmatched bases: 3. Germline lookup yields CDR1 SGHDN and CDR2 FVKESK. The DNA of the CDR3 is TGTGCCAGCAGCCGGACAGGGTGGTCCTACGAGCAGTACTTC. Its protein product is CASSRTGWSYEQYF.

The chain joins TRBV2 to TRBJ2-3, with D perhaps matching TRBD1 (5 bases). V lost 1 base and J lost 3, with 11 bases in between. This CDR3 is 15 amino acids long. Germline V gene sequence: CDR1 SNHLY, CDR2 FYNNEI. Written as DNA, the CDR3 is TGTGCCAGCAGTGAAGGGAGACAGCGAACAGATACGCAGTATTTT. Translating gives CASSEGRQRTDTQYF.

The chain uses TRBV9 and TRBJ2-1; 7 bases fit TRBD2. Trimming cost V 2 bases and J 7 bases; bases outside gene matches: 9. CDR3 length: 15 residues. CDR1 and CDR2 (germline): SGDLS, YYNGEE. The chain's CDR3 is CASSVASGNLNEQFF. The CDR3 nucleotides read TGTGCCAGCAGCGTCGCTAGCGGCAACCTAAATGAGCAGTTCTTC.